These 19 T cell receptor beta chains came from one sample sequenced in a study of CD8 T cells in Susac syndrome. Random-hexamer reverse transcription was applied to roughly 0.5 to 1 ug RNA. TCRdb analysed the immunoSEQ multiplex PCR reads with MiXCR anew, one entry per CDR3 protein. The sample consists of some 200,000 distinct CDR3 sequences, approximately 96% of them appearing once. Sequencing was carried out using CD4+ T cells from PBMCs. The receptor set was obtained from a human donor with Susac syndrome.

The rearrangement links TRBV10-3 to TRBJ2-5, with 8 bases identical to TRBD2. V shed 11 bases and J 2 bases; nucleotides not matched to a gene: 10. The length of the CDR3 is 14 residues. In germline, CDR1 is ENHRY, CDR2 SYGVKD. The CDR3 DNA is TGTGCCGCCGGGGGGGAGCGCTATCAAGAGACCCAGTACTTC. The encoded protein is CAAGGERYQETQYF.

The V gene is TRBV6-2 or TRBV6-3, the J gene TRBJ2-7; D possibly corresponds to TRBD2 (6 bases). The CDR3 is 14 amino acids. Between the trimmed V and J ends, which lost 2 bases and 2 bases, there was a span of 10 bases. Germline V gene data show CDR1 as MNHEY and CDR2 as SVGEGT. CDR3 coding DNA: TGTGCCAGCAGTTACCCCGGACTACCCTACGAGCAGTACTTC. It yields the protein CASSYPGLPYEQYF.

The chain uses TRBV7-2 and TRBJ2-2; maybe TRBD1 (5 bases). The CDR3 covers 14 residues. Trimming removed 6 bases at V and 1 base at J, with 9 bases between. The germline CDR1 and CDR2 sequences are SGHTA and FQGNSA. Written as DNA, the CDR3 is TGTGCCAGCAGTCCGCAGGGGAACACCGGGGAGCTGTTTTTT. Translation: CASSPQGNTGELFF.

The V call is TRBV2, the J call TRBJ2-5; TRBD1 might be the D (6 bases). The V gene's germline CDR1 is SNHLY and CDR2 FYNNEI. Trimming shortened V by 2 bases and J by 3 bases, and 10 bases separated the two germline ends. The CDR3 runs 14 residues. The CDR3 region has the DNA TGTGCCAGCAGTGAATCCACAGGGAAAGAGACCCAGTACTTC. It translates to CASSESTGKETQYF.

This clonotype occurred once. Here the CDR3 DNA reads TGTGCCAGCAGTTTGGCGGGGCCCGGGGGCTATGGCTACACCTTC. Translating it yields CASSLAGPGGYGYTF. V and J are TRBV12-3 or TRBV12-4 and TRBJ1-2; tentative D call: TRBD1 (5 bases). The CDR3 contains 15 residues. V shed 3 bases and J shed 4 bases, with 15 bases lying between them.

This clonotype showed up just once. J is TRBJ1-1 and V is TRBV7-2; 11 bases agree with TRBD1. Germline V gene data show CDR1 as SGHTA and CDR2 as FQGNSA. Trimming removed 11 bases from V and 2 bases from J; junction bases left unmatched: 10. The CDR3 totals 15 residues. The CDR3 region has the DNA TGTGCCGCCCCCCGGGACAGGGGGTTTAACACTGAAGCTTTCTTT. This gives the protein CAAPRDRGFNTEAFF.

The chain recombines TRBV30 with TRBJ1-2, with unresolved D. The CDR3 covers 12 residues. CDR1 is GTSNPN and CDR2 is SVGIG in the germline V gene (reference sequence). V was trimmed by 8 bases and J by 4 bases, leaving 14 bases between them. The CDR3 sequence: CAEGRQSYGYTF. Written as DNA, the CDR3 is TGTGCCGAGGGAAGGCAGAGCTATGGCTACACCTTC. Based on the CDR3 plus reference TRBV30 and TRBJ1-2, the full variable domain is SQTIHQWPATLVQPVGSPLSLECTVEGTSNPNLYWYRQAAGRGLQLLFYSVGIGQISSEVPQNLSASRPQDRQFILSSKKLLLSDSGFYLCAEGRQSYGYTFGSGTRLTVV.

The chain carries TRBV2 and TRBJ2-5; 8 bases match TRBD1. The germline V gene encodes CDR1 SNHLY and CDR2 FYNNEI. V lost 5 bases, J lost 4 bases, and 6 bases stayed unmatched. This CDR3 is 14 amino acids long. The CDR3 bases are TGTGCCAGCAGTTTGGGACAGGAAGGAGAGACCCAGTACTTC. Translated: CASSLGQEGETQYF.

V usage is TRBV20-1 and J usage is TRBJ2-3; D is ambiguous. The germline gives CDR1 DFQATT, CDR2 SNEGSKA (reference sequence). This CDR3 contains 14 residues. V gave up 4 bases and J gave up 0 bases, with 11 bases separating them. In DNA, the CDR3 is TGCAGTGCTACGCCCTTCGATAGCACAGATACGCAGTATTTT. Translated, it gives CSATPFDSTDTQYF.

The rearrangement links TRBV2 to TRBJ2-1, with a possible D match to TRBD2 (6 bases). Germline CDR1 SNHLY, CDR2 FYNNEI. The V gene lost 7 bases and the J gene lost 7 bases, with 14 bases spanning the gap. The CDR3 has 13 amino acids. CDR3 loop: CASTEGLGNEQFF. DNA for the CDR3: TGTGCCAGCACGGAGGGGCTGGGGAATGAGCAGTTCTTC.

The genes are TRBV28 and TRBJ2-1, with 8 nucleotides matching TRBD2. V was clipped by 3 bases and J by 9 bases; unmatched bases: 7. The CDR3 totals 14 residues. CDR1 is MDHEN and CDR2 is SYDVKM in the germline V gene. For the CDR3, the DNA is TGTGCCAGCAGTTTCGGGGGGGCCGGGGGTGAGCAGTTCTTC. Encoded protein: CASSFGGAGGEQFF.

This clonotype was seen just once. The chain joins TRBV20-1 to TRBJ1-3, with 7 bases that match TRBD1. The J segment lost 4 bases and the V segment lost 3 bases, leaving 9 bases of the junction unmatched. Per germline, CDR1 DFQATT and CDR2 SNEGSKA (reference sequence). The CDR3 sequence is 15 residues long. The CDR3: CSARTGQHRGNTIYF. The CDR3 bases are TGCAGTGCTAGGACGGGACAGCATAGAGGAAACACCATATATTTT.

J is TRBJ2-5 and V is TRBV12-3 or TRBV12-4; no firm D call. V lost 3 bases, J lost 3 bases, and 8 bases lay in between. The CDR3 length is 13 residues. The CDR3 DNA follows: TGTGCCAGCAGTTTCAGACGAGAAGAGACCCAGTACTTC. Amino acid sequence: CASSFRREETQYF.

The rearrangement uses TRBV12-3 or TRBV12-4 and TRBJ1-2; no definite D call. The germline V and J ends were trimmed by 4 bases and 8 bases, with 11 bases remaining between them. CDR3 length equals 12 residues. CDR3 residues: CASSYGVVGYTF. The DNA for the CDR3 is TGTGCCAGCAGTTATGGGGTCGTAGGCTACACCTTC.

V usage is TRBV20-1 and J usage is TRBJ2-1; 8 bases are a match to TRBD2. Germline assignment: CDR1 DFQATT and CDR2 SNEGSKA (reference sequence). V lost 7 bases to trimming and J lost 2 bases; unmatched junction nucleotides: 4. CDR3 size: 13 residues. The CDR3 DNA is TGCAGTGGTGGCGGGGGGACCTACAATGAGCAGTTCTTC. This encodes CSGGGGTYNEQFF.

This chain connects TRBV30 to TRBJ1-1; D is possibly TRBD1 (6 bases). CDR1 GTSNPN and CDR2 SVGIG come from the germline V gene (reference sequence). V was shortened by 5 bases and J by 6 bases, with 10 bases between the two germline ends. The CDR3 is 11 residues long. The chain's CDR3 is CAWAGQSEAFF. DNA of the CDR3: TGTGCCTGGGCCGGACAGTCTGAAGCTTTCTTT.

CDR3 protein: CASSTPRTGRIYGEQFF. The CDR3 nucleotides read TGTGCCAGCAGCACGCCCCGGACAGGGCGAATCTACGGTGAGCAGTTCTTC. The chain is built from TRBV5-6 and TRBJ2-1, with 8 bases identical to TRBD1. The CDR3 has 17 amino acids. Germline CDR1 reads SGHDT; CDR2 reads YYEEEE. V lost 4 bases and J lost 9; bases outside the gene matches: 18.

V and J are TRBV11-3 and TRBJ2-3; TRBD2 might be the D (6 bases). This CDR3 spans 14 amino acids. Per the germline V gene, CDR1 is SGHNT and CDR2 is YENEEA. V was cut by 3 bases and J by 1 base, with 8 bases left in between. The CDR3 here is CASSFSGGTDTQYF. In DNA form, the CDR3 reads TGTGCCAGCAGCTTTAGCGGCGGCACAGATACGCAGTATTTT.

CDR3 residues: CASSPGTEYGYTF. The CDR3 region has the DNA TGTGCCAGCAGCCCGGGGACGGAATACGGCTACACCTTC. The chain carries TRBV7-9 and TRBJ1-2; D possibly corresponds to TRBD1 (5 bases). The length of the CDR3 is 13 residues. Germline V gene data show CDR1 as SEHNR and CDR2 as FQNEAQ (reference sequence). Deletions cut 5 bases from V and 8 bases from J, with 15 bases between.